This T cell receptor (beta chain) is from a study of cytomegalovirus exposure and HLA in healthy donors. Study as a whole: Within the Caucasian-associated ancestry cluster were 65% to 85% of the approximately 390 genotyped donors. Study observations and caveats: TCR beta chains numbering some 160 were designated cytomegalovirus-associated. Reports indicate that TCR beta sequences accurately predicted the HLA-A and HLA-B alleles of most subjects. DRB1 showed the most TCR associations and HLA-C the fewest in a later analysis, as rates varied by HLA locus.

A note on this clone: Antigen specificity is unknown.

PCR involved 60 Vbeta and 13 Jbeta primers. The table came from immunoSEQ multiplex PCR; TCRdb's copy has only in-frame clones and leaves some out. Here the sample spans about 79,000 clones, roughly 72% being singletons. Germline values: CDR1 SEHNR, CDR2 FQNEAQ (reference sequence). This CDR3 comprises 14 residues. J lost 2 bases, V lost 6 bases, and 4 bases had no gene match. The sequence came from a man aged 40-50 years in good health and CMV-seropositive. The rearrangement links TRBV7-9 to TRBJ2-5; 9 bases agree with TRBD2. The sample taken for sequencing was PBMCs. CDR3 bases: TGTGCCAGCAGACCTAGCGGGACTCAAGAGACCCAGTACTTC. Its protein product is CASRPSGTQETQYF.